This TCR beta chain was identified in a study of T cells expressing NK-cell markers. Notes on the study in general: Whether the expanded NKG2C+ T cell clones recognized HCMV remained unclear. The same clonotypes also predominated in the CD3+CD56-NKG2C+ fraction of a handful of donors. The contribution of dominant NKG2C+ clonotypes to CD8+ T cells in roughly 6 donors was roughly 1.0-7.5%.

TCRdb re-called the 5' RACE reads and catalogs CDR3 proteins one per entry, DNA excluded. The sample spans 140,000 to 150,000 distinct CDR3 sequences; the ten largest clones claim approximately 12%. The CDR3 is made up of 11 amino acids. From germline, CDR1 is LNHNV and CDR2 YYDKDF (reference sequence). With respect to this clonotype: Its antigen is currently unknown.

The chain combines TRBV15 with TRBJ2-1; TCRdb outputs TRBD1, but without DNA this stays unchecked. This clonotype was sampled from a man aged 18 to 29 in good health. Specimen: blood T cells: a sorted CD56 or NKG2C T cell subset, CD4+ or CD8+ T cells, or bulk PBMC T cells (not recorded which). CDR3 amino acids: CATSGGPEQFF.